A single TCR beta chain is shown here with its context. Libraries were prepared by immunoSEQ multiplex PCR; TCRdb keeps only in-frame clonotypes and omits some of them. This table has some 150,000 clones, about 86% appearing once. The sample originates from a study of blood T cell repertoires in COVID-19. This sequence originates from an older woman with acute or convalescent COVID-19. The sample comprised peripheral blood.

Written as DNA, the CDR3 is TGTGCCAGCAGCCCGCGTGGGACTCCGAATAACTATGGCTACACCTTC. This encodes CASSPRGTPNNYGYTF. This rearrangement joins TRBV3-1 (or the pseudogene TRBV3-2) to TRBJ1-2; tentatively, D is TRBD1 (5 bases). This CDR3 region has 16 residues. Trimming removed 4 bases at V and 1 base at J, with 16 bases between. CDR1 LGHDT and CDR2 YNNKEL come from the germline V gene (reference sequence).